This T cell receptor beta chain was identified during a study of T cell changes during pregnancy in multiple sclerosis. Using immunoSEQ multiplex PCR, the repertoire was profiled, and TCRdb retains in-frame clones only, with some absent. The data hold about 40,000 clones, with roughly nine tenths observed a single time. The CDR3 length is 14 residues. Germline lookup yields CDR1 SGHTA and CDR2 FQGTGA. Unmatched junction bases numbered 5, after V lost 3 bases and J lost 5 bases. The sample was CD4+ T cells from peripheral blood mononuclear cells, taken before pregnancy. J is TRBJ2-7 and V is TRBV7-3; TRBD1 matches 9 bases. This TCR came from a female donor with multiple sclerosis, enrolled in a pregnancy study. CDR3 sequence: CASSLGQGIDEQYF. CDR3 nucleotide sequence: TGTGCCAGCAGCTTGGGACAGGGAATCGACGAGCAGTACTTC. The full variable domain, rest sourced from reference TRBV7-3 and TRBJ2-7, is GAGVSQTPSNKVTEKGKYVELRCDPISGHTALYWYRQSLGQGPEFLIYFQGTGAADDSGLPNDRFFAVRPEGSVSTLKIQRTERGDSAVYLCASSLGQGIDEQYFGPGTRLTVT.